These T cell receptor beta chains were read from a single sample in a study of vaccination effects on CD4 cells after COVID-19. For these receptors, no antigen is known. Only in-frame clones appear in the TCRdb table, and some are missing; sequencing was by immunoSEQ multiplex PCR. The sample lists about 24,000 clones; 60% to 75% were seen once. Here the sequenced sample was CD4+ T cells from PBMCs cultured with HCoV-NL63 spike peptides, taken after COVID-19 vaccination. The receptor source for this set is a human donor who received a COVID-19 vaccine. CDR3s include the opening cysteine and the closing phenylalanine or tryptophan. The D gene is left open where the match is weak. Rows give clone size only sometimes, using once, few, many, or a class for an expanded clone.

v_gene: TRBV12-3/TRBV12-4; abundance: once; d_gene: -; j_gene: TRBJ2-3; len: 13; CDR3nt: TGTGCCAGCAAGTGGAGGGTAGCGGATACGCAGTATTTT; CDR3aa: CASKWRVADTQYF
v_gene: TRBV6-1; abundance: -; d_gene: -; j_gene: TRBJ1-3; len: 13; CDR3nt: TGTGCCAGCAGTGAAATCTCTGGAAACACCATATATTTT; CDR3aa: CASSEISGNTIYF
v_gene: TRBV5-1; abundance: -; d_gene: -; j_gene: TRBJ1-4; len: 14; CDR3nt: TGCGCCAGCAGCTTGGAGGGAAATCGGGAAAAACTGTTTTTT; CDR3aa: CASSLEGNREKLFF
v_gene: TRBV7-9; abundance: few; d_gene: -; j_gene: TRBJ1-1; len: 14; CDR3nt: TGTGCCAGCAGCTTAGATGGGGGTCTTACTGAAGCTTTCTTT; CDR3aa: CASSLDGGLTEAFF
v_gene: TRBV7-9; abundance: once; d_gene: -; j_gene: TRBJ2-7; len: 16; CDR3nt: TGTGCCAGCAGCTTAGGTCCAGCGGAGGGCTCCTACGAGCAGTACTTC; CDR3aa: CASSLGPAEGSYEQYF
v_gene: TRBV7-9; abundance: -; d_gene: TRBD1; j_gene: TRBJ1-5; len: 15; CDR3nt: TGTGCCAGCAGCGAGACAGGGAACGGCAATCAGCCCCAGCATTTT; CDR3aa: CASSETGNGNQPQHF
v_gene: TRBV15; abundance: -; d_gene: -; j_gene: TRBJ1-1; len: 15; CDR3nt: TGTGCCACCAGCAAATTGGCGGGGGTTGACACTGAAGCTTTCTTT; CDR3aa: CATSKLAGVDTEAFF
v_gene: TRBV5-1; abundance: -; d_gene: TRBD2; j_gene: TRBJ2-1; len: 16; CDR3nt: TGCGCCAGCAGCTTGGGCGGGGGGGCTACCTACAATGAGCAGTTCTTC; CDR3aa: CASSLGGGATYNEQFF
v_gene: TRBV2; abundance: few; d_gene: TRBD2; j_gene: TRBJ2-3; len: 16; CDR3nt: TGTGCCAGCCGACGCGAACTAGCGGGAGTCCCAGATACGCAGTATTTT; CDR3aa: CASRRELAGVPDTQYF
v_gene: TRBV7-8; abundance: -; d_gene: -; j_gene: TRBJ2-5; len: 15; CDR3nt: TGTGCCAGCACCCGAGGAAGGGTACTTCAAGAGACCCAGTACTTC; CDR3aa: CASTRGRVLQETQYF
v_gene: TRBV29-1; abundance: -; d_gene: -; j_gene: TRBJ2-7; len: 11; CDR3nt: TGCAGCGTTGCAACTACCTACGAGCAGTACTTC; CDR3aa: CSVATTYEQYF
v_gene: TRBV6-5; abundance: medium-sized; d_gene: -; j_gene: TRBJ1-5; len: 15; CDR3nt: TGTGCCAGCAGCGCCCAGACCGCCGGCAATCAGCCCCAGCATTTT; CDR3aa: CASSAQTAGNQPQHF
v_gene: TRBV30; abundance: once; d_gene: -; j_gene: TRBJ1-4; len: 16; CDR3nt: TGTGCCTGGAGTGTCTCGGAAGGGGCCCTTAATGAAAAACTGTTTTTT; CDR3aa: CAWSVSEGALNEKLFF
v_gene: TRBV7-4; abundance: few; d_gene: -; j_gene: TRBJ2-7; len: 16; CDR3nt: TGTGCCAGCAGCTCCCCCCGACAGAGGACCACCTACGAGCAGTACTTC; CDR3aa: CASSSPRQRTTYEQYF
v_gene: TRBV5-5; abundance: -; d_gene: -; j_gene: TRBJ2-3; len: 16; CDR3nt: TGTGCCAGCAGCTTAATCCCCCAGGGTAGCACAGATACGCAGTATTTT; CDR3aa: CASSLIPQGSTDTQYF
v_gene: TRBV19; abundance: -; d_gene: TRBD1; j_gene: TRBJ1-3; len: 14; CDR3nt: TGTGCCAGTAGTCACCGGGACAGAGGAAACACCATATATTTT; CDR3aa: CASSHRDRGNTIYF
v_gene: TRBV15; abundance: -; d_gene: TRBD2; j_gene: TRBJ2-1; len: 14; CDR3nt: TGTGCCACCAGCAGTGAAGCGGGGTACAATGAGCAGTTCTTC; CDR3aa: CATSSEAGYNEQFF